This paragraph reports one T cell receptor beta chain. It lacks a known antigen. No much larger clone exists at a distance of one base, and base qualities are not known. Counted from cysteine to phenylalanine, this CDR3 has 15 amino acids. Solely the CDR3 DNA is kept, with 45 bases framed from the first base. At the junction V is shortened by 6 bases and J by 5 bases; bases outside the gene matches: 8. Instrument used: Illumina HiSeq 2500. TCR beta libraries were prepared by quantitative 5'-RACE with molecular barcodes. As for the authors' bioinformatics: A new computational method based on a probabilistic model of VDJ rearrangement was used to identify disease-linked TCR variants. TCRdb passed the public sequencing reads through fastp at Q25 and MiXCR, retaining productive beta sequences. Each entry is one CDR3 protein sequence, shown with its most common DNA and genes. The V and J calls here are based on TCRdb, not the publication. For this sample the table gives roughly 700,000 distinct CDR3 sequences, of which 15% to 20% were detected only once. In total, the top ten clones hold around 19% of the sample.

The sample comes from a study of CD8 T cells in ankylosing spondylitis (dated by TCRdb to 2016 to 2017). At the level of the whole study: To find TCR variants linked to disease, the study profiled T cell receptor beta repertoires in ankylosing spondylitis patients and healthy donors. The full study cohort was made up of approximately 24 ankylosing spondylitis patients and 95 to 130 healthy donors. Peripheral blood samples were taken, and synovial fluid was additionally collected from ankylosing spondylitis patients.

Findings and caveats that apply to the study as a whole: A CD8+ phenotype was shown by the disease-linked clones, which were found at relatively low frequencies in peripheral blood. Some of the motif variants had been reported before in the synovial fluid and blood of reactive arthritis patients, a finding that suggests common disease-initiation mechanisms. Blood from ankylosing spondylitis patients appeared to be characterized by a TCR beta motif composed of several highly homologous amino acid variants. The disease-linked clones were reported as significantly enriched in matched synovial fluid samples from ankylosing spondylitis patients.

The chain uses TRBV12-3 or TRBV12-4 and TRBJ2-1, and 9 junctional nucleotides match TRBD2. Sequencing was carried out using blood, either unsorted or a sorted T cell fraction (not recorded which). This receptor was taken from a male donor with ankylosing spondylitis. CDR3 region: CASSSRLAVNNEQFF. The DNA sequence follows: TGTGCCAGCAGCTCACGACTAGCGGTGAACAATGAGCAGTTCTTC.